What follows describes a single T cell receptor beta chain. What it binds is not known. It was cDNA, reverse transcribed from extracted RNA, that served as the sequencing template. Sequencing used immunoSEQ multiplex PCR; TCRdb keeps in-frame clones, though not all of them. The sample records 85,000 to 110,000 clones, 55% being singletons. The sample comes from a study of CD8+ T cells in alopecia areata. Overall study results and limits: Higher clonality and more expanded CD8+ clones appeared in lesional than normal scalp. Scalp samples also yield sequences of resident alphabeta T cells from normal skin.

Trimming cost V 4 bases and J 3 bases; bases outside gene matches: 7. This CDR3 is 16 amino acids long. The germline gives CDR1 SGHRS, CDR2 YFSETQ. Sequenced sample: CD4+ T cells sorted from blood. This clonotype was sampled from a human donor in good health. This rearrangement joins TRBV5-1 to TRBJ2-4, with 10 positions matching TRBD1. CDR3 in DNA: TGCGCCAGCAGCGCGACAGGGGGCTCGGGCAAAAACATTCAGTACTTC. Translated, it gives CASSATGGSGKNIQYF. The full variable domain, completed using reference TRBV5-1 and TRBJ2-4, is KAGVTQTPRYLIKTRGQQVTLSCSPISGHRSVSWYQQTPGQGLQFLFEYFSETQRNKGNFPGRFSGRQFSNSRSEMNVSTLELGDSALYLCASSATGGSGKNIQYFGAGTRLSVL.